These 14 T cell receptor beta chains share one sample of origin, sequenced in a study of molecular identifiers for immune sequencing clone quantification. TCRdb used MiXCR to reprocess the PCR reads, holding one entry per CDR3 protein. Here the sample spans about 500,000 distinct CDR3 sequences, around a fifth being singletons. Sequenced sample: naive CD8+ T cells from blood, with Jurkat cell RNA spiked in. Noted subset: FACS-sorted CD8+CD4-CCR7+CD45RA+ naive T cells. The receptors were gathered from a human donor in good health. Some libraries in this study had Jurkat cell RNA spiked in.

This clonotype was found many times. CDR3 sequence (DNA): TGTGCCAGCAGCTTACCGGACGGTCATAGCATTCAGTACTTC. Its protein is CASSLPDGHSIQYF. The rearrangement joins TRBV7-9 to TRBJ2-4; no firm D call. Germline-derived CDR1 and CDR2 are SEHNR and FQNEAQ (reference sequence). The CDR3 extends over 14 amino acids. The V end was cut by 2 bases, the J end by 9 bases, with 14 bases between.

The genes are TRBV6-4 and TRBJ2-1; TRBD2 aligns across 8 bases. Germline V CDR1 and CDR2: MRHNA, SNTAGT. The CDR3 has 16 residues. With 4 bases clipped from V and 9 bases from J, the junction kept 14 bases outside the gene matches. The CDR3 sequence is CASSATSTGGQVEQFF. The CDR3 nucleotides read TGTGCCAGCAGTGCTACGTCGACGGGAGGGCAAGTTGAGCAGTTCTTC.

This clonotype was seen many times. The V gene is TRBV6-5, the J gene TRBJ2-7; 10 bases fit TRBD1. This CDR3 is 17 amino acids long. The V gene's germline CDR1 is MNHEY and CDR2 SVGAGI. V lost 5 bases, J lost 6 bases, and 16 bases stayed unmatched. CDR3 residues: CASSDAPPGQGYTEQYF. DNA for the CDR3: TGTGCCAGCAGTGACGCACCACCGGGACAGGGGTACACCGAGCAGTACTTC.

The chain combines TRBV9 with TRBJ2-7; TRBD1 agrees at 9 bases. V shed 0 bases and J 3 bases; nucleotides not matched to a gene: 4. From germline, CDR1 is SGDLS and CDR2 YYNGEE. This CDR3 is built from 15 residues. The CDR3 DNA reads TGTGCCAGCAGCGTAGACAGGGGGCCGGGCTACGAGCAGTACTTC. It translates to CASSVDRGPGYEQYF.

This chain connects TRBV7-2 to TRBJ1-1; TRBD1 is a possible D gene (6 bases). The germline V gene encodes CDR1 SGHTA and CDR2 FQGNSA. The CDR3 extends over 14 amino acids. V shed 5 bases and J shed 6 bases, with 16 bases lying between them. CDR3: CASSLEGGTAEAFF. The CDR3, as DNA: TGTGCCAGCAGCCTCGAGGGGGGCACGGCTGAAGCTTTCTTT. The whole variable domain, filled in from reference TRBV7-2 and TRBJ1-1, reads GAGVSQSPSNKVTEKGKDVELRCDPISGHTALYWYRQSLGQGLEFLIYFQGNSAPDKSGLPSDRFSAERTGGSVSTLTIQRTQQEDSAVYLCASSLEGGTAEAFFGQGTRLTVV.

A few counts support this clonotype. This chain joins TRBV20-1 and TRBJ1-1; D is perhaps TRBD1 (5 bases). Germline V CDR1 and CDR2: DFQATT, SNEGSKA (reference sequence). The CDR3 sequence is 11 residues long. The CDR3 nucleotides are TGCAGCCTCGACAGATACACTGAAGCTTTCTTT. This gives the protein CSLDRYTEAFF.

The V and J genes are TRBV4-1 and TRBJ2-3; tentative D call: TRBD2 (6 bases). The CDR3 has 16 residues. The germline V gene has CDR1 MGHRA and CDR2 YSYEKL. Trimming shortened V by 2 bases and J by 0 bases, and 12 bases separated the two germline ends. The CDR3 DNA follows: TGCGCCAGCAGCCAAAGTTCGGGGGTTAGCACAGATACGCAGTATTTT. This codes for CASSQSSGVSTDTQYF.

V is TRBV6-2 or TRBV6-3 and J is TRBJ2-1; TRBD2 is a possible D gene (6 bases). This CDR3 is built from 15 residues. Germline CDR1 reads MNHEY; CDR2 reads SVGEGT. V lost 2 bases to trimming and J lost 0 bases, with 8 bases between them. DNA for the CDR3: TGTGCCAGCAGTTACGGGGGGAACTCCTACAATGAGCAGTTCTTC. It is translated as CASSYGGNSYNEQFF.

This clonotype was observed a handful of times. V gene TRBV20-1 combines with J gene TRBJ2-7; 7 bases are a match to TRBD1. The length of the CDR3 is 13 residues. Per the germline V gene, CDR1 is DFQATT and CDR2 is SNEGSKA (reference sequence). Trimming removed 6 bases from V and 0 bases from J; junction bases left unmatched: 5. In DNA form, the CDR3 reads TGCAGTGCGGACAGGCCAACCTCCTACGAGCAGTACTTC. As protein: CSADRPTSYEQYF.

V gene TRBV20-1 combines with J gene TRBJ2-7; 12 nucleotides match TRBD2. The germline CDR1 and CDR2 sequences are DFQATT and SNEGSKA (reference sequence). This CDR3 comprises 14 residues. V gave up 1 base and J gave up 3 bases; unmatched junction bases: 1. The CDR3 DNA sequence: TGCAGTGCTAGAGGGGGACTAGCGGGCTACGAGCAGTACTTC. Encoded protein: CSARGGLAGYEQYF.

This clonotype showed up just a few times. This chain uses TRBV15 with TRBJ2-3, with a possible D match to TRBD1 (6 bases). Germline V lookup: CDR1 LNHNV, CDR2 YYDKDF (reference sequence). Trimming left V 0 bases short and J 0 bases short, with 13 bases between. CDR3 length: 17 residues. CDR3 DNA: TGTGCCACCAGCAGAGACTACAGGGTTTCGAGCACAGATACGCAGTATTTT. It encodes CATSRDYRVSSTDTQYF.

This clonotype was counted many times. The gene calls are TRBV5-1 and TRBJ2-7; TRBD2 is a possible D gene (5 bases). CDR1 SGHRS and CDR2 YFSETQ come from the germline V gene. V was trimmed by 0 bases and J by 0 bases, leaving 19 bases between them. This CDR3 is 18 amino acids long. The CDR3 DNA reads as TGCGCCAGCAGCTTGGCTGCCTTGAGCGAGGGAAGCTCCTACGAGCAGTACTTC. The encoded protein is CASSLAALSEGSSYEQYF.

On this clonotype: The CDR3 does not end in the conserved phenylalanine or tryptophan, so this is likely a read error. The chain carries TRBV28 and TRBJ2-6, with D maybe TRBD1 (6 bases). The CDR3 has 16 amino acids. Germline-derived CDR1 and CDR2 are MDHEN and SYDVKM. The V gene lost 8 bases and the J gene lost 0 bases, with 14 bases spanning the gap. CDR3 in amino acids: CASGNTGLSGANVLTS. In nucleotides, the CDR3 is TGTGCCAGCGGAAACACAGGGCTCTCTGGGGCCAACGTCCTGACTTCC.

The chain employs TRBV7-9 and TRBJ1-1, with TRBD1 identical over 8 bases. The J segment lost 6 bases and the V segment lost 5 bases, leaving 23 bases of the junction unmatched. Germline-derived CDR1 and CDR2 are SEHNR and FQNEAQ (reference sequence). This CDR3 is built from 19 residues. The CDR3 DNA reads TGTGCCAGCAGCCGAGACAGGGGTGATGGATATCCCCGCAATTCTGAAGCTTTCTTT. Protein product: CASSRDRGDGYPRNSEAFF.